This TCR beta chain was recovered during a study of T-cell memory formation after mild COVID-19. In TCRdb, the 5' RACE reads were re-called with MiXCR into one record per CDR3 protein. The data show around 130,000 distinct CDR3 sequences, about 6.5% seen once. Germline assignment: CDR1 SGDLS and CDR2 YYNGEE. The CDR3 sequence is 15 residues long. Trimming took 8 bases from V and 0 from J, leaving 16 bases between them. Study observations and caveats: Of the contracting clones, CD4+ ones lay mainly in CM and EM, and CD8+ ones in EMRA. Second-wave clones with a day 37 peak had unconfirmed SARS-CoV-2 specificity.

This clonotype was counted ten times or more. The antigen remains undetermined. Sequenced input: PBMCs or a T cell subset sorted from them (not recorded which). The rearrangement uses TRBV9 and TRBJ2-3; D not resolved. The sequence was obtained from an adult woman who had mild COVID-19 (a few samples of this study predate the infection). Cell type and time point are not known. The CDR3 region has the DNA TGTGCCAGTGGTGGCACAAACCCTAGCACAGATACGCAGTATTTT. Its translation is CASGGTNPSTDTQYF.